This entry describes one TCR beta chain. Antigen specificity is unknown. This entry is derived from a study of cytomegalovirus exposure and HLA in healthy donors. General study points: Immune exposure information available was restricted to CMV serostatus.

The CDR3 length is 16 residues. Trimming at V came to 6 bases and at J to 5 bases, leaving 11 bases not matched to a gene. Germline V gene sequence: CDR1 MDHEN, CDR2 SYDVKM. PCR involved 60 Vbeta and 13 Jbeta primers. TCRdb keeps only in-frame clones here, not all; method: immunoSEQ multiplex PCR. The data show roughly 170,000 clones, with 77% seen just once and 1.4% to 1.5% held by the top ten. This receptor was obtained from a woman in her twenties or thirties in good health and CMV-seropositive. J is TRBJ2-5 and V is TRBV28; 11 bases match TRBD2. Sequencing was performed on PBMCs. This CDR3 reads CASSEVLAGGVETQYF. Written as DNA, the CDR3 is TGTGCCAGCAGCGAGGTCCTAGCGGGAGGCGTGGAGACCCAGTACTTC. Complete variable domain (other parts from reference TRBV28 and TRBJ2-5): DVKVTQSSRYLVKRTGEKVFLECVQDMDHENMFWYRQDPGLGLRLIYFSYDVKMKEKGDIPEGYSVSREKKERFSLILESASTNQTSMYLCASSEVLAGGVETQYFGPGTRLLVL.